The 9 T cell receptor beta chains presented below share a single source sample, sequenced in a study of T cells in Graves' hyperthyroidism and ophthalmopathy. Amplified regions were TCR beta CDR3 sequences from RNA transcripts. Carried out on the TCR CDR3, a first-round RT-PCR used the HTBI primer set. Using its own MiXCR run on the multiplex PCR reads, TCRdb lists one record per CDR3 protein. The table lists hundreds of thousands of distinct CDR3 sequences, 15% to 20% of them singletons. Material: blood. These receptors all come from a man in his forties or fifties with Graves' ophthalmopathy.

The J gene is TRBJ2-3, the V gene TRBV24-1, with 13 bases fitting TRBD2. V was clipped by 3 bases and J by 5 bases; unmatched bases: 7. The CDR3 contains 17 residues. In germline, CDR1 is KGHDR, CDR2 SFDVKD. The CDR3 DNA follows: TGTGCCACCAGTGATCCAGGACTAGCGGGAGTCAGAGATACGCAGTATTTT. It is translated as CATSDPGLAGVRDTQYF.

V is TRBV5-1 and J is TRBJ1-5; 8 bases are shared with TRBD1. Germline assignment: CDR1 SGHRS and CDR2 YFSETQ. J was trimmed by 7 bases and V by 0 bases; bases with no gene match: 6. The CDR3 covers 15 residues. CDR3 residues: CASSLETGGSQPQHF. CDR3 bases: TGCGCCAGCAGCTTGGAAACAGGGGGTAGCCAGCCCCAGCATTTT.

The chain joins TRBV27 to TRBJ2-5; D might be TRBD2 (5 bases). The V end lost 6 bases, the J end lost 4 bases, and 24 bases lay between the germline ends. The CDR3 has 17 residues. Germline V CDR1 and CDR2: MNHEY, SMNVEV (reference sequence). The DNA for the CDR3 is TGTGCCAGCAGACTAGGTTCTCTAGTGGGTTTAGGAGAGACCCAGTACTTC. Amino acids: CASRLGSLVGLGETQYF.

The chain uses TRBV28 and TRBJ2-7; 8 bases fit TRBD2. With V trimmed by 8 bases and J by 7 bases, 22 bases remained unmatched. CDR3 length: 17 amino acids. Germline loops: CDR1 MDHEN, CDR2 SYDVKM. CDR3 protein: CASLRGAREVPYGEQYF. The CDR3 DNA follows: TGTGCCAGCCTGCGGGGAGCGCGGGAGGTCCCGTACGGGGAGCAGTACTTC.

Many counts were recorded for this clonotype. This rearrangement joins TRBV18 to TRBJ1-2; D is undetermined. The CDR3 runs to 14 residues. Trimming pared 0 bases from V and 8 bases from J, leaving 13 bases between. CDR1 and CDR2 (germline): KGHSH, LQKENI. Written as DNA, the CDR3 is TGTGCCAGCTCACCACCGAGTAGGGAAGGGGGCTACACCTTC. It encodes CASSPPSREGGYTF. The full variable domain, its missing parts supplied by reference TRBV18 and TRBJ1-2, is NAGVMQNPRHLVRRRGQEARLRCSPMKGHSHVYWYRQLPEEGLKFMVYLQKENIIDESGMPKERFSAEFPKEGPSILRIQQVVRGDSAAYFCASSPPSREGGYTFGSGTRLTVV.

Ten or more counts support this clonotype. The rearrangement links TRBV24-1 to TRBJ2-7; 9 nucleotides align to TRBD1. V shed 3 bases and J 5 bases; nucleotides not matched to a gene: 16. Germline CDR1 KGHDR, CDR2 SFDVKD. CDR3 length: 18 amino acids. CDR3 amino acids: CATSDPTPRDREIDEQYF. CDR3 nucleotides: TGTGCCACCAGTGATCCAACTCCCCGGGACAGGGAAATCGACGAGCAGTACTTC.

This clonotype was recorded once. With a much larger clone just one base away, this may be a read error. CDR3 sequence (DNA): TGTGCCAGCAGCTTTCCCTTACTCAGTGGAGCTTTCTTT. It codes for CASSFPLLSGAFF. The chain uses TRBV7-9 and TRBJ1-1; the D is unclear. The CDR3 is made up of 13 amino acids. V lost 3 bases to trimming and J lost 10 bases, with 15 bases between them. Germline CDR1 is SEHNR and CDR2 is FQNEAQ (reference sequence).

This clonotype was recorded at least ten times. This chain uses TRBV5-1 with TRBJ2-3; possibly TRBD1 or TRBD2 for D (5 bases each). The CDR3 has 14 residues. Germline CDR1 is SGHRS and CDR2 is YFSETQ. V lost 3 bases, J lost 6 bases, and 14 bases lay in between. CDR3 residues: CASSSGTLMDTQYF. CDR3 sequence (DNA): TGCGCCAGCAGCTCCGGGACCCTTATGGATACGCAGTATTTT.

In this sample, this clonotype turned up many times. The chain links TRBV27 to TRBJ2-7, with 14 bases lining up with TRBD2. The germline V gene has CDR1 MNHEY and CDR2 SMNVEV (reference sequence). The CDR3 is 16 amino acids. The V gene end was trimmed by 2 bases and the J gene end by 8 bases; junction bases not matched to a gene: 8. Here the CDR3 DNA reads TGTGCCAGCAGTTTAATGGGGACTAGCGGGAGCCCCAAGCAGTACTTC. Translating gives CASSLMGTSGSPKQYF.